This TCR beta chain was obtained from a study of T cells in Graves' hyperthyroidism and ophthalmopathy. Researchers amplified the TCR beta CDR3 regions from RNA transcripts. The TCR CDR3 first-round RT-PCR relied on the HTBI primer set. TCRdb called the multiplex PCR reads again in MiXCR, with one record for every CDR3 protein. In the table there are 250,000 to 300,000 distinct CDR3 sequences, 15% to 20% of which are singletons. Patients having uncontrolled infection, another autoimmune disease, pregnancy or lactation were not included. Germline CDR1 is MNHNS and CDR2 is SASEGT. The CDR3 sequence is 14 residues long. Trimming removed 4 bases from V and 5 bases from J, with 12 bases in between. This clonotype has a count of ten or more. Its antigen is not identified. The study, taken as a whole, reports: Most expanded thyroid clonotypes above 0.001 recurred in blood.

The rearrangement joins TRBV6-1 to TRBJ1-5; TRBD1 might be the D (5 bases). Sequencing was performed on blood. The receptor was isolated from a man over 45 with Graves' ophthalmopathy. The CDR3 DNA reads TGTGCCAGCAGTGTCCGACAGAGGGATCAGCCCCAGCATTTT. Protein sequence: CASSVRQRDQPQHF.